This T cell receptor (beta chain) was captured in a study of cytotoxic CD8 clonotypes in ibrutinib-treated CLL. Study results and caveats: Rare overall, public clonotypes shrank or held steady under therapy.

This CDR3 spans 14 amino acids. Germline assignment: CDR1 SGHAT and CDR2 FQNNGV. V lost 0 bases, J lost 4 bases, and 9 bases lay in between. With regard to this clone: Its antigen is unknown.

Assay: immunoSEQ multiplex PCR; the TCRdb copy retains only in-frame clones and omits some. The sample records some 140,000 clones, approximately 89% being singletons. This material consisted of PBMCs, taken after 12 months of ibrutinib treatment. The TCR sequence derives from a human donor with chronic lymphocytic leukemia. The chain uses TRBV11-2 and TRBJ1-2, with D unresolved. The CDR3 DNA follows: TGTGCCAGCAGCTTAGATCGGAGTCTCTATGGCTACACCTTC. It encodes CASSLDRSLYGYTF.